This T cell receptor beta chain comes out of a study of blood T cell repertoires in COVID-19. As for the study in general: Spain, Italy and the United States supplied samples that represented acute and convalescent COVID-19. The cDNA or gDNA used as material had been derived from T cells, B-cell-depleted T cells, or PBMCs.

The ends were cut back, 3 bases at V and 0 bases at J, with 18 bases in the middle. Per the germline V gene, CDR1 is SGDLS and CDR2 is YYNGEE. The CDR3 spans 18 residues. Under the authors' procedure: Nucleated cell number was recorded as an estimate derived from reference gene primer amplification. This table comes from immunoSEQ multiplex PCR, and its TCRdb copy is limited to in-frame clones, with some not included. The DNA gave D and trimming, while V, J and clone size come from that table. Among a few hundred thousand clones listed, about 90% were seen once. This clonotype was sampled from a man in his forties with active or convalescent COVID-19. The rearrangement joins TRBV9 to TRBJ1-4; D not certain. Sequenced: peripheral blood. CDR3 protein: CASSAEDGFSATNEKLFF. The CDR3, as DNA: TGTGCCAGCAGCGCGGAGGACGGTTTCTCTGCAACTAATGAAAAACTGTTTTTT.